This T cell receptor (beta chain) appears in the sequencing data of a study of blood T cell repertoires in COVID-19. Study summary: The analysed material was cDNA or gDNA that came from T cells, B-cell-depleted T cells, or PBMCs.

Using immunoSEQ multiplex PCR, the repertoire was profiled, and TCRdb retains in-frame clones only, with some absent. The repertoire holds about 62,000 clones, with roughly 90% as singletons. With 1 base removed from V and 0 bases from J, the gap between germline ends came to 13 bases. The germline gives CDR1 MGHRA, CDR2 YSYEKL. There are 16 residues in the CDR3. Material: peripheral blood. This chain links TRBV4-1 with TRBJ2-7; D is unclear. The receptor's source is a human donor in a cohort sampled during active COVID-19. CDR3 in amino acids: CASSQGAQRSSYEQYF. Here the CDR3 DNA reads TGCGCCAGCAGCCAAGGAGCACAACGGAGCTCCTACGAGCAGTACTTC.